This T cell receptor beta chain comes out of a study of naive and memory T cell subsets. Study findings and constraints: In naive cells, over 95% of TCR sequences were seen only once. Naive repertoires, especially CD8, held a few larger clonotypes, possibly memory cells re-expressing CD45RA.

Both TRBC1 and TRBC2 were covered by a beta constant-region primer of two equimolar oligonucleotides. TCRdb re-called the UMI-ligation and nested PCR reads through MiXCR, storing one row per CDR3 protein. The repertoire holds 140,000 to 150,000 distinct CDR3 sequences, with over 15% as singletons. Trimming removed 3 bases at V and 1 base at J, with 14 bases between. Germline CDR1 reads DFQATT; CDR2 reads SNEGSKA (reference sequence). The CDR3 extends over 15 amino acids. There are a few counts of this clonotype. Antigen specificity is unknown. The V and J genes are TRBV20-1 and TRBJ2-3, with D possibly matching TRBD2 (6 bases). Material: naive CD4+ T cells from blood. The clonotype originates from a human donor in good health. In DNA, the CDR3 is TGCAGTGCTAGTCCTAGTAGCGGAGGCACAGATACGCAGTATTTT. As protein: CSASPSSGGTDTQYF.